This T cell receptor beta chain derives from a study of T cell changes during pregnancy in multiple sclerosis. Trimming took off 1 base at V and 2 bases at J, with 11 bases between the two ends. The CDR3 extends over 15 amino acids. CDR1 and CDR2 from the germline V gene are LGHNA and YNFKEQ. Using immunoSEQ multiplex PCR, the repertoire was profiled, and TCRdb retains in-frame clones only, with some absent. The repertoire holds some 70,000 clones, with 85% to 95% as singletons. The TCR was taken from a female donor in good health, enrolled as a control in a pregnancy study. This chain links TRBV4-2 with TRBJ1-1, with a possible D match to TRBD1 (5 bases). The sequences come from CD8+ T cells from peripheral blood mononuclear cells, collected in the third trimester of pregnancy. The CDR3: CASSQGRGGNTEAFF. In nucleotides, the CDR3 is TGTGCCAGCAGCCAAGGGCGCGGGGGAAACACTGAAGCTTTCTTT.